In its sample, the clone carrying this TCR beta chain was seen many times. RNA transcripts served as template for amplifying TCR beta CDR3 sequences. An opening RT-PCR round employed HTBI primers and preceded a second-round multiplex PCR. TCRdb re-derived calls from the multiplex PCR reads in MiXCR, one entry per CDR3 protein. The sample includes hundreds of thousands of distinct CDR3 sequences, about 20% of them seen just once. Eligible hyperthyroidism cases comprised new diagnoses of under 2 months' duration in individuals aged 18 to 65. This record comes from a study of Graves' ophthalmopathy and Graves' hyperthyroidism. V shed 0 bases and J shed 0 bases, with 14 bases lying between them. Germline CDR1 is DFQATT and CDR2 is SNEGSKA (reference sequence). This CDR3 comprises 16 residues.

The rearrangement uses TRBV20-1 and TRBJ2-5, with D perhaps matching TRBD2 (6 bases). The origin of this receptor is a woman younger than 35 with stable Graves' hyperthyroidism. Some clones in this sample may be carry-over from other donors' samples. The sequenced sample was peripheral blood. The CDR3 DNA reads TGCAGTGCTAGAGATGGCGGGGCCCGGGACCAAGAGACCCAGTACTTC. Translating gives CSARDGGARDQETQYF.